The 22 T cell receptor beta chains below come from one sample, sequenced in a study of CD8 T cells in ankylosing spondylitis. TCRdb called the 5' RACE reads again in MiXCR, with one record for every CDR3 protein. This sample yields tens of thousands of distinct CDR3 sequences, of which around 25% are seen a single time; nearly 60% belongs to the top ten. Sequencing was done on a sample of blood, either unsorted or a sorted T cell fraction (not recorded which). Receptors were obtained from a male donor with ankylosing spondylitis or in good health (not recorded which).

This clonotype occurred many times. The J gene is TRBJ2-3, the V gene TRBV7-2; 9 bases are shared with TRBD2. Germline V gene data show CDR1 as SGHTA and CDR2 as FQGNSA. The ends lost 5 bases at V and 3 bases at J; junction bases unmatched: 3. This CDR3 is built from 14 residues. The chain's CDR3 is CASSPSGVTDTQYF. CDR3 nucleotides: TGTGCCAGCAGCCCTAGCGGGGTTACAGATACGCAGTATTTT.

For this clonotype: Possible read error: a much larger clone is one base away. No conserved phenylalanine or tryptophan is present at the end of the CDR3, so a read error is the likely explanation. The genes are TRBV20-1 and TRBJ2-1, with 8 bases lining up with TRBD2. V shed 1 base and J 4 bases; nucleotides not matched to a gene: 3. This CDR3 is 14 amino acids long. Germline lookup yields CDR1 DFQATT and CDR2 SNEGSKA (reference sequence). CDR3 protein: CSARGGRRYNEQFS. The CDR3 nucleotides read TGCAGTGCTAGAGGCGGGAGGAGATACAATGAGCAGTTCTCC.

This clonotype was observed a few times. The V and J genes are TRBV20-1 and TRBJ2-7, with D perhaps matching TRBD2 (6 bases). The CDR3 contains 15 residues. CDR1 is DFQATT, CDR2 SNEGSKA, per germline (reference sequence). Trimming shortened V by 4 bases and J by 2 bases, and 18 bases separated the two germline ends. The CDR3 loop is CSATSIGTGAYEQYF. The CDR3 DNA reads TGCAGTGCTACTTCAATTGGGACGGGGGCCTACGAGCAGTACTTC.

The J gene is TRBJ2-3, the V gene TRBV2, with a weak D call TRBD1 (6 bases). Trimming stripped 3 bases from V and 2 bases from J, with 18 bases between. Per germline, CDR1 SNHLY and CDR2 FYNNEI. The CDR3 sequence is 17 residues long. CDR3 sequence (DNA): TGTGCCAGCAGTGAGGTGACAGGCTTACTCCACACAGATACGCAGTATTTT. Translation gives CASSEVTGLLHTDTQYF.

This clonotype was recorded many times. The gene calls are TRBV6-1 and TRBJ2-3; the D gene could be TRBD1 or TRBD2 (5 bases each). The CDR3 runs to 14 residues. CDR1 and CDR2 from the germline V gene are MNHNS and SASEGT. The V gene lost 6 bases and the J gene lost 4 bases, with 14 bases spanning the gap. The CDR3 region has the DNA TGTGCCAGCAGGCGGCGGTCGGGGCCAGATACGCAGTATTTT. This encodes CASRRRSGPDTQYF.

This clonotype was found a few times. This chain links TRBV20-1 with TRBJ1-5; D is uncertain. CDR3 length: 13 amino acids. The ends were cut back, 0 bases at V and 5 bases at J, with 8 bases in the middle. CDR1 and CDR2 from the germline V gene are DFQATT and SNEGSKA (reference sequence). CDR3 in amino acids: CSAREVTHQPQHF. The CDR3 nucleotides read TGCAGTGCTAGAGAAGTAACGCATCAGCCCCAGCATTTT.

The rearrangement joins TRBV7-2 to TRBJ2-3, with 9 bases aligning to TRBD2. V shed 4 bases and J 3 bases; nucleotides not matched to a gene: 2. The CDR3 contains 14 residues. CDR1 SGHTA and CDR2 FQGNSA come from the germline V gene. The CDR3 DNA reads TGTGCCAGCAGCTCTCTAGCGGGGACAGATACGCAGTATTTT. It encodes CASSSLAGTDTQYF.

This clonotype was detected a few times. J is TRBJ2-1 and V is TRBV5-1; 14 nucleotides align to TRBD2. Germline CDR1 SGHRS, CDR2 YFSETQ. Unmatched junction bases numbered 6, after V lost 3 bases and J lost 4 bases. This CDR3 has 17 residues. The CDR3 sequence: CASSWGTSGSLYNEQFF. DNA of the CDR3: TGCGCCAGCAGCTGGGGGACTAGCGGGAGTCTTTACAATGAGCAGTTCTTC.

This clonotype was seen a handful of times. The chain combines TRBV20-1 with TRBJ2-5, with 7 bases matching TRBD2. V dropped 0 bases and J dropped 1; count of bases not matched to a gene: 8. This CDR3 is built from 16 residues. The germline V gene encodes CDR1 DFQATT and CDR2 SNEGSKA (reference sequence). CDR3 in amino acids: CSARDPGTGGQETQYF. CDR3 sequence (DNA): TGCAGTGCTAGAGATCCGGGCACGGGGGGCCAAGAGACCCAGTACTTC.

The chain links TRBV12-3 or TRBV12-4 to TRBJ1-2; TRBD1 might be the D (5 bases). V was pared by 6 bases and J by 5 bases, with 13 bases between. The CDR3 totals 13 residues. The CDR3 is CASSRGTLYGYTF. As DNA, the CDR3 is TGTGCCAGCAGCCGAGGGACCCTATATGGCTACACCTTC.

This clonotype was observed a handful of times. The chain is built from TRBV28 and TRBJ2-5; 7 nucleotides agree with TRBD2. With 8 bases clipped from V and 5 bases from J, the junction kept 5 bases outside the gene matches. The CDR3 sequence is 12 residues long. Germline CDR1 MDHEN, CDR2 SYDVKM. The CDR3: CASSRDYETQYF. In DNA form, the CDR3 reads TGTGCCAGCTCCAGGGACTACGAGACCCAGTACTTC.

This clonotype was picked up a small number of times. The V gene is TRBV7-2, the J gene TRBJ2-3, with D perhaps matching TRBD2 (5 bases). V was cut by 4 bases and J by 5 bases, with 10 bases left in between. The CDR3 runs 13 residues. The germline CDR1 and CDR2 sequences are SGHTA and FQGNSA. This CDR3 reads CASSSEAEDTQYF. Written as DNA, the CDR3 is TGTGCCAGCAGCTCCGAAGCGGAAGATACGCAGTATTTT.

In this sample, this clonotype turned up once. The chain uses TRBV27 and TRBJ1-2; D perhaps matches TRBD1 (6 bases). Trimming left V 8 bases short and J 7 bases short, with 11 bases between. Germline V gene data show CDR1 as MNHEY and CDR2 as SMNVEV (reference sequence). The CDR3 extends over 11 amino acids. CDR3 sequence: CASGGAGGYTF. CDR3 in DNA: TGTGCCAGCGGGGGGGCCGGTGGCTACACCTTC.

The chain has TRBV29-1 and TRBJ2-2, with 12 bases that match TRBD1. Unmatched junction bases numbered 6, after V lost 6 bases and J lost 4 bases. CDR1 and CDR2 from the germline V gene are SQVTM and ANQGSEA. This CDR3 contains 15 residues. The chain's CDR3 is CSVGDRGRSTGELFF. The DNA of the CDR3 is TGCAGCGTGGGGGACAGGGGGCGAAGCACCGGGGAGCTGTTTTTT.

The rearrangement joins TRBV9 to TRBJ2-2, with TRBD2 as a possible D gene (6 bases). CDR1 and CDR2 from the germline V gene are SGDLS and YYNGEE. Trimming shortened V by 5 bases and J by 4 bases, and 18 bases separated the two germline ends. CDR3 length: 16 residues. The CDR3 region has the DNA TGTGCCAGCAGGGGACTCGGGGCGGCGGGCACCGGGGAGCTGTTTTTT. Amino acid sequence: CASRGLGAAGTGELFF. Filled out from reference TRBV9 and TRBJ2-2, the complete variable domain reads DSGVTQTPKHLITATGQRVTLRCSPRSGDLSVYWYQQSLDQGLQFLIQYYNGEERAKGNILERFSAQQFPDLHSELNLSSLELGDSALYFCASRGLGAAGTGELFFGEGSRLTVL.

The chain uses TRBV7-8 and TRBJ2-7; 7 positions match TRBD2. Losses at the gene ends were 1 base for V and 4 bases for J; bases not matched to a gene: 16. CDR1 SGHVS and CDR2 FQNEAQ come from the germline V gene. There are 18 residues in the CDR3. DNA for the CDR3: TGTGCCAGCAGCTTAGAAGTCGGGGGGTCCATAATGCAGTACGAGCAGTACGTC. Protein sequence: CASSLEVGGSIMQYEQYV.

This clonotype was counted many times. CDR3 DNA: TGCGCCAGCAGCCAAGTTTTCAGCGGGTACAATGAGCAGTTCTTC. Its translation is CASSQVFSGYNEQFF. The chain carries TRBV4-1 and TRBJ2-1; weak D call: TRBD2 (6 bases). This CDR3 spans 15 amino acids. Germline-derived CDR1 and CDR2 are MGHRA and YSYEKL. V lost 1 base to trimming and J lost 4 bases, with 11 bases between them.

This rearrangement joins TRBV18 to TRBJ2-7; no clear D. Germline V gives CDR1 KGHSH, CDR2 LQKENI. The length of the CDR3 is 14 residues. V gave up 2 bases and J gave up 0 bases, with 8 bases separating them. CDR3 amino acids: CASSPKSSSYEQYV. Written as DNA, the CDR3 is TGTGCCAGCTCACCAAAGTCAAGCTCCTACGAGCAGTACGTC.

The chain is built from TRBV27 and TRBJ2-2; D is uncertain. The V gene lost 5 bases and the J gene lost 4 bases, with 14 bases spanning the gap. The CDR3 extends over 15 amino acids. Germline V gives CDR1 MNHEY, CDR2 SMNVEV (reference sequence). The CDR3, as DNA: TGTGCCAGCAGTCCGACCCAACTGAGCACCGGGGAGCTGTTTTTT. Encoded protein: CASSPTQLSTGELFF.

The rearrangement joins TRBV20-1 to TRBJ2-7; maybe TRBD2 (5 bases). The germline V and J ends were trimmed by 0 bases and 0 bases, with 21 bases remaining between them. This CDR3 has 18 amino acids. CDR1 is DFQATT and CDR2 is SNEGSKA in the germline V gene (reference sequence). The CDR3 DNA sequence: TGCAGTGCTAGAGATGCGGGTCAGTTCCATTTAGACTCCTACGAGCAGTACGTC. Translated: CSARDAGQFHLDSYEQYV.

This clonotype was seen a handful of times. The V gene is TRBV5-1, the J gene TRBJ2-2, with D uncertain. Trimming pared 0 bases from V and 2 bases from J, leaving 8 bases between. Germline assignment: CDR1 SGHRS and CDR2 YFSETQ. CDR3 length equals 15 residues. CDR3 coding DNA: TGCGCCAGCAGCTTGGCTCGGCGCAACACCGGGGAGCTGTTTTTT. It codes for CASSLARRNTGELFF. Using reference TRBV5-1 and TRBJ2-2 for the parts outside the CDR3, the full variable domain is KAGVTQTPRYLIKTRGQQVTLSCSPISGHRSVSWYQQTPGQGLQFLFEYFSETQRNKGNFPGRFSGRQFSNSRSEMNVSTLELGDSALYLCASSLARRNTGELFFGEGSRLTVL.

The J gene is TRBJ2-1, the V gene TRBV9; TRBD1 agrees at 9 bases. Germline CDR1 and CDR2: SGDLS and YYNGEE. V lost 0 bases and J lost 8; bases outside the gene matches: 9. This CDR3 comprises 16 residues. CDR3 DNA: TGTGCCAGCAGCGTAGCTTTGGGACAGGGTGGGGATGAGCAGTTCTTC. Protein product: CASSVALGQGGDEQFF.